In this sample, the clone carrying this T cell receptor beta chain turned up once. Sequencing was performed with immunoSEQ multiplex PCR; in TCRdb, only in-frame clones are kept and a portion is missing. Of approximately 2.1 million clones listed, 80% to 95% are singletons. The data originate from a study of shared clonotypes between healthy human individuals. Germline-derived CDR1 and CDR2 are MNHEY and SVGAGI. Losses at the gene ends were 2 bases for V and 7 bases for J; bases not matched to a gene: 7. This CDR3 spans 14 amino acids. The TCR originated in a man younger than 35 in good health. Some clones in this sample may be carry-over from other donors' samples. The sequenced material came from naive CD4+ T cells from PBMCs. As for subset: CD45RA+ positively selected. The V gene is TRBV6-5, the J gene TRBJ2-7, with TRBD2 matching over 8 bases. CDR3 coding DNA: TGTGCCAGCAGTTACCGGGGACTAGTGGGGGAGCAGTACTTC. It translates to CASSYRGLVGEQYF.